This T cell receptor beta chain was sequenced for a study of tumour-infiltrating T cells in Burkitt lymphoma. Overall study context: Overall and progression-free survival were predicted by productive clonality.

Repertoires were generated with immunoSEQ multiplex PCR, while TCRdb's copy carries only in-frame clones and drops some. The top ten hold around 37% of the sample, which has 7,500 to 8,500 clones, under 85% seen once. V shed 6 bases, J shed 6 bases, and the junction held 0 bases outside the gene matches. The CDR3 sequence is 13 residues long. The germline V gene encodes CDR1 SEHNR and CDR2 FQNEAQ (reference sequence). This receptor was taken from a human donor with diffuse large B-cell lymphoma. This chain uses TRBV7-9 with TRBJ1-6; TRBD1 agrees at 9 bases. The sequenced material came from tumor tissue. CDR3 sequence (DNA): TGTGCCAGCAGGGACAGGGGTAATTCACCCCTCCACTTT. It specifies CASRDRGNSPLHF.